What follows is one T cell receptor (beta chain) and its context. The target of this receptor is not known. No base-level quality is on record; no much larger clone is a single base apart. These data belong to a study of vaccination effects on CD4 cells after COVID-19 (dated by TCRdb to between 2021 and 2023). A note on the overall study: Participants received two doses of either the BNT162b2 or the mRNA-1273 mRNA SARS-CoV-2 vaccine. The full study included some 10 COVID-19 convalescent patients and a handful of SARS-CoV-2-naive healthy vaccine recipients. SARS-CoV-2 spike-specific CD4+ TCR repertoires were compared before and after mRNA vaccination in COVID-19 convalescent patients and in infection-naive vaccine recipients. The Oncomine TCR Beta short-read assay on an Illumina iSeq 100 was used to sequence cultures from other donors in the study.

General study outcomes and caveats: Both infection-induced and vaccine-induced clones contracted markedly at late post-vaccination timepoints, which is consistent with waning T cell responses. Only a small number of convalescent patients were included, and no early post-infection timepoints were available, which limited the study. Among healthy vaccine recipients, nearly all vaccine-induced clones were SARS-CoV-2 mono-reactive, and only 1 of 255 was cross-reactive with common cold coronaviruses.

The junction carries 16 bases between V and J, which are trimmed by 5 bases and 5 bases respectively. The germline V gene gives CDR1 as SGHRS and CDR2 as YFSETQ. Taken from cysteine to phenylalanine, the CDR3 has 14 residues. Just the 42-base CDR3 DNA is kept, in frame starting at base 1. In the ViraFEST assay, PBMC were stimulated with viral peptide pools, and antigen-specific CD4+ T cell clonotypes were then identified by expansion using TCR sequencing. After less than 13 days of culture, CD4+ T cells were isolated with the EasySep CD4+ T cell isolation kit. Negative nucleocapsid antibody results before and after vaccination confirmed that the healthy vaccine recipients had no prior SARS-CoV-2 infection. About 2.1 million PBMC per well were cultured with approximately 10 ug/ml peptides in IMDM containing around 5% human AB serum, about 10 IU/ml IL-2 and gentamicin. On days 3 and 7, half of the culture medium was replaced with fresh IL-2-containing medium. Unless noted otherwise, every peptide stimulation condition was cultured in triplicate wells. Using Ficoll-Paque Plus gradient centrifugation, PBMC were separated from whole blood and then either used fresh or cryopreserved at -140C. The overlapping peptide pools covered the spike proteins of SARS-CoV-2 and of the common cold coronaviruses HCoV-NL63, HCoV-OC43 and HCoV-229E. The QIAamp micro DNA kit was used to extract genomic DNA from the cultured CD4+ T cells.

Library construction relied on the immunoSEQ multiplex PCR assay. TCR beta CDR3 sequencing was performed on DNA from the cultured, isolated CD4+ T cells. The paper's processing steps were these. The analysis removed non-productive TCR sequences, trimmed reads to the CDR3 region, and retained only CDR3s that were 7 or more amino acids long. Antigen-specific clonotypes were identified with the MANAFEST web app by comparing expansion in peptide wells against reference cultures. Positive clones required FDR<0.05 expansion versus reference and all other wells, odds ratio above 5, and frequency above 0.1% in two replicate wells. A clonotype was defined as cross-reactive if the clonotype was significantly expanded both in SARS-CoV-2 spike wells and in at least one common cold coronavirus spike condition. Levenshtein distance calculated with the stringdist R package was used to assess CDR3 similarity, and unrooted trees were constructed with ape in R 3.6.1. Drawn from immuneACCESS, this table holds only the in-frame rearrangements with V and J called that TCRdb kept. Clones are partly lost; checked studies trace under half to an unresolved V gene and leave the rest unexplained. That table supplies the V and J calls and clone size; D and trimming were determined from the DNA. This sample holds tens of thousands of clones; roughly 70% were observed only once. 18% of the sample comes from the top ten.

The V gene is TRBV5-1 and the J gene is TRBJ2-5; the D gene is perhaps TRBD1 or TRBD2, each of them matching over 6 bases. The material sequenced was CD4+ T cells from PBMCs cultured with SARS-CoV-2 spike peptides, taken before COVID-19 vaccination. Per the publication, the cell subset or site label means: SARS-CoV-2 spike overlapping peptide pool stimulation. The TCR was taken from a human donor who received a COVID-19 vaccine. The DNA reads TGCGCCAGCAGAAGAGGGGGGAACGAGGAGACCCAGTACTTC. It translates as CASRRGGNEETQYF.